The T cell receptor (beta chain) described here comes from a study of blood T cells in healthy people across ages. The overall study: Capture via template switching afforded approximately one barcoded beta molecule per two T cells. General study results and limits: Age brought a roughly linear fall in TCR beta diversity measured per million T cells. More naive CD4+ cells and higher diversity marked long-lived donors relative to aged donors.

CDR1 and CDR2 (germline): LGHDT, YNNKEL (reference sequence). The CDR3 length is 16 residues. Trimming shortened V by 1 base and J by 0 bases, and 10 bases separated the two germline ends. Primed by a sample-barcoded 5' primer and a J-beta primer mix, a second PCR proceeded for about 7 to 12 cycles. The authors tagged each cDNA molecule using a template-switch adaptor with 12 random nucleotides. TCRdb passed the 5' RACE reads through MiXCR, listing each CDR3 protein once. The data show about 1 million distinct CDR3 sequences, under 55% seen once. Concerning this clonotype itself: What it binds is not known.

The sequenced sample was blood. The rearrangement uses TRBV3-1 and TRBJ1-5; D ambiguous. The source of this sequence is a woman aged 55-69 years in good health. In DNA form, the CDR3 reads TGTGCCAGCAGCCAAGGAGGAGTTTATAGCAATCAGCCCCAGCATTTT. Protein: CASSQGGVYSNQPQHF.